The rows below give T cell receptor beta chains drawn from one sample of a study of shared clonotypes between healthy human individuals. This table comes from immunoSEQ multiplex PCR, and its TCRdb copy is limited to in-frame clones, with some not included. The sample lists about 2.1 million clones, roughly 91% occurring once. Sequenced: naive CD8+ T cells from PBMCs. The source is a man aged 18 to 30 in good health. Some clones in this sample may be carry-over from other donors' samples. The CDR3 runs from the conserved cysteine through the conserved F or W. D genes are given only for firm matches. Size tells how often a clone was seen (once, few, many) or the class of an expanded clone, and some rows leave it out.

TRBJ2-7,TRBV18,NA,NA,CASHPRDRGINEQYF,TGTGCCAGCCACCCCCGGGACCGGGGGATCAACGAGCAGTACTTC
TRBJ2-1,TRBV9,NA,NA,CASSVVGSEQFF,TGTGCCAGCAGCGTAGTGGGAAGTGAGCAGTTCTTC
TRBJ2-7,TRBV7-9,once,TRBD1,CASSTDRGREQYF,TGTGCCAGCAGCACGGACAGGGGCCGCGAGCAGTACTTC
TRBJ2-1,TRBV25-1,NA,NA,CASSAIWTSNNEQFF,TGTGCCAGCAGTGCCATTTGGACTTCTAACAATGAGCAGTTCTTC
TRBJ1-5,TRBV19,NA,NA,CASNWHTSNQPQHF,TGTGCCAGTAATTGGCATACAAGCAATCAGCCCCAGCATTTT
TRBJ1-5,TRBV2,NA,NA,CASSEWGGDNQPQHF,TGTGCCAGCAGTGAGTGGGGGGGGGACAATCAGCCCCAGCATTTT
TRBJ1-2,TRBV7-3,NA,NA,CASSSWGEANYGYTF,TGTGCCAGCAGCTCTTGGGGGGAAGCTAACTATGGCTACACCTTC
TRBJ2-1,TRBV2,NA,TRBD1,CASSPRTGSYNEQFF,TGTGCCAGCAGCCCACGGACAGGGAGCTACAATGAGCAGTTCTTC
TRBJ2-7,TRBV11-1,NA,TRBD1,CASSLDQGAPNYEQYF,TGTGCCAGCAGCTTAGATCAGGGGGCTCCTAATTACGAGCAGTACTTC
TRBJ1-3,TRBV30,NA,NA,CAWEDWSGFVDTIYF,TGTGCCTGGGAGGATTGGAGTGGATTCGTGGACACCATATATTTT
TRBJ1-2,TRBV13,NA,NA,CASSWMNGAGGYTF,TGTGCCAGCAGCTGGATGAATGGAGCGGGAGGCTACACCTTC
TRBJ2-7,TRBV27,NA,TRBD1,CASSRTGIYYEQYF,TGTGCCAGCAGTAGGACAGGGATTTACTACGAGCAGTACTTC
TRBJ2-7,TRBV7-2,NA,TRBD2,CASSFPTSGNLVYEQYF,TGTGCCAGCAGCTTCCCGACTAGCGGGAATTTAGTCTACGAGCAGTACTTC
TRBJ2-2,TRBV30,NA,TRBD2,CAWSGIAGANTGELFF,TGTGCCTGGAGCGGGATAGCGGGGGCGAACACCGGGGAGCTGTTTTTT
TRBJ1-5,TRBV7-9,once,NA,CASSLDFGWSGGPQHF,TGTGCCAGCAGCTTAGACTTTGGGTGGTCGGGGGGGCCCCAGCATTTT
TRBJ2-2,TRBV5-1,NA,NA,CASSLTRVGGLNTGELFF,TGCGCCAGCAGCTTGACGAGGGTTGGCGGACTAAACACCGGGGAGCTGTTTTTT
TRBJ1-1,TRBV9,NA,NA,CASSVVPAGTEAFF,TGTGCCAGCAGCGTAGTTCCCGCAGGCACTGAAGCTTTCTTT
TRBJ2-1,TRBV30,NA,NA,CAWSVWEVNEQFF,TGTGCCTGGAGTGTCTGGGAGGTGAATGAGCAGTTCTTC
TRBJ1-5,TRBV27,NA,NA,CASTPSLGSNQPQHF,TGTGCCAGCACTCCTAGTTTGGGGAGCAATCAGCCCCAGCATTTT
TRBJ1-3,TRBV15,NA,NA,CATSRDREGSGNTIYF,TGTGCCACCAGCAGAGATAGAGAGGGCTCCGGAAACACCATATATTTT
TRBJ1-1,TRBV7-9,NA,NA,CASSALGGMNTEAFF,TGTGCCAGCAGCGCTCTAGGCGGGATGAACACTGAAGCTTTCTTT
TRBJ2-4,TRBV28,NA,TRBD1,CASSFPGGTDIQYF,TGTGCCAGCAGTTTTCCAGGGGGCACGGACATTCAGTACTTC
TRBJ2-7,TRBV9,once,NA,CASSTDRTAVYEQYF,TGTGCCAGCAGCACCGACAGGACAGCCGTTTACGAGCAGTACTTC
TRBJ1-2,TRBV5-4,NA,NA,CASSLRGVPYGYTF,TGTGCCAGCAGCTTGCGGGGCGTCCCCTATGGCTACACCTTC
TRBJ2-2,TRBV30,NA,NA,CAWSVQVTYPGELFF,TGTGCCTGGAGTGTACAAGTGACTTACCCCGGGGAGCTGTTTTTT
TRBJ1-2,TRBV14,NA,TRBD1,CASSHGDRLTNYGYTF,TGTGCCAGCAGCCATGGGGACAGACTTACTAACTATGGCTACACCTTC
TRBJ2-7,TRBV28,NA,NA,CASSLWGRSYEQYF,TGTGCCAGCAGTTTATGGGGTAGGTCCTACGAGCAGTACTTC
TRBJ2-1,TRBV9,NA,NA,CASSVGRASSYNEQFF,TGTGCCAGCAGCGTAGGACGGGCTAGCTCCTACAATGAGCAGTTCTTC
TRBJ2-7,TRBV27,NA,TRBD2,CASSSPSSGRGYEQYF,TGTGCCAGCAGCTCCCCATCTAGCGGGAGAGGCTACGAGCAGTACTTC
TRBJ1-3,TRBV30,NA,NA,CAWSVPDEDSGNTIYF,TGTGCCTGGAGTGTCCCGGACGAAGACTCTGGAAACACCATATATTTT
TRBJ1-1,TRBV6-6,NA,TRBD1,CASSHGGQGANTEAFF,TGTGCCAGCAGTCATGGCGGACAGGGGGCGAACACTGAAGCTTTCTTT
TRBJ2-2,TRBV7-8,NA,TRBD2,CASSQGLAGRGGELFF,TGTGCCAGCAGCCAGGGACTAGCGGGGAGAGGCGGGGAGCTGTTTTTT
TRBJ1-1,TRBV5-1,NA,TRBD1,CASSSSRTQGTEAFF,TGCGCCAGCAGCTCCTCTAGGACACAGGGGACTGAAGCTTTCTTT
TRBJ2-7,TRBV28,NA,TRBD2,CASTPGLGSEQYF,TGTGCCAGCACCCCGGGACTAGGCTCCGAGCAGTACTTC
TRBJ2-2,TRBV5-4,NA,NA,CASSFGGEWDTGELFF,TGTGCCAGCAGCTTCGGGGGCGAGTGGGACACCGGGGAGCTGTTTTTT
TRBJ2-7,TRBV27,NA,NA,CASMGMPYEQYF,TGTGCCAGCATGGGGATGCCCTACGAGCAGTACTTC
TRBJ1-5,TRBV9,NA,NA,CASSIGQSHQPQHF,TGTGCCAGCAGCATAGGACAGTCTCACCAGCCCCAGCATTTT
TRBJ2-5,TRBV5-1,NA,TRBD1,CASSPRQGQETQYF,TGCGCCAGCAGCCCGAGACAGGGACAGGAGACCCAGTACTTC
TRBJ2-7,TRBV6-6,NA,NA,CASSYSGVSSYEQYF,TGTGCCAGCAGTTACTCGGGGGTTAGCTCCTACGAGCAGTACTTC